This TCR beta chain was identified during a study of human T cells and chemical hapten exposure (dated by TCRdb to about 2021). Background on the whole study: For sensitization, 2% DPC in acetone was applied to a roughly 2 cm by roughly 2 cm area of upper inner arm skin. Blood samples were taken from patients before sensitization (week 0) and then at 2, 6 and about 24 weeks after DPC sensitization. Throughout the study period of 20 to 25 weeks, patients also received therapeutic DPC doses to the scalp every week. Some 29 alopecia patients gave blood for TCR sequencing at one to four time points (pre-sensitization, 2, 6 and 24 weeks). The libraries were sequenced as a pool, and the TCR yield per sample differed mostly because of small variations in library volumes within the pool. The mostly female patient cohort included alopecia areata with under or over 50% scalp involvement, alopecia totalis and alopecia universalis. This study followed changes in the peripheral blood TCR repertoire in vivo during primary and secondary sensitization of alopecia patients to the hapten diphenylcyclopropenone (DPC). Patch testing was done on the upper back using Finn chambers containing 0.01% DPC, and results were scored after 6 days according to International Contact Dermatitis Research Group standards.

In light of the paper, this sample's time point label describes: patch test 1, 2 weeks after DPC sensitization. In light of the paper, this sample's treatment or condition label describes: therapeutic diphenylcyclopropenone sensitization with weekly scalp DPC. At every patch-test visit, the blood draw took place before the patch test was put on. To be eligible, patients had to be aged 18 to 70, diagnosed with alopecia and judged suitable for DPC therapy, while pregnant patients were excluded. Total RNA was isolated from unfractionated whole blood collected in Tempus Blood RNA tubes. The paper's findings and limits, for the study overall: Patch test score correlated positively with the number of PT1 expanded TCRs, reaching significance at thresholds 8, 16 and 32 but not at 4. Significantly more large CDR3 similarity clusters were formed by expanded TCRs than by pre-sensitization or healthy control sets, consistent with antigen-driven responses. The number of TCRs above 1 in 1000 frequency did not change with DPC sensitization; there was no evidence of global repertoire structure alterations. After repeated subsampling, changes were observed in the strength of the expansion versus patch-test correlation and in the threshold at which the correlation became significant. All patients had alopecia, a presumed autoimmune disease, so their immune response might differ from that of healthy individuals.

From the cysteine through the phenylalanine, the CDR3 covers 13 amino acids. Only the CDR3 region is kept as DNA, spanning 39 bases read in frame from base 1. The V end gives up 7 bases and the J end 6 bases, leaving 10 bases in the junction not matched to a gene. CDR1 SQVTM and CDR2 ANQGSEA were looked up in the germline V gene. Library preparation used RACE. This sample was sequenced with a NextSeq 500. Library preparation attached unique molecular identifiers to individual cDNA molecules for quantitative, reproducible TCR counting. For every blood RNA sample, sequencing covered both the TCR alpha and TCR beta chains. Processing in the source paper ran as follows. Samples had a median of about 96,000 TCRs, with a range from about 23,224 to 750,000. The Decombinator software suite was used to annotate the V, J and CDR3 of the TCR reads. For PS versus PT1 abundance plots, all samples were subsampled to the same number of TCRs (28,000). TCRs were defined as expanded if absent before sensitization and observed at least eight times at the 2-week time point. Through fastp at Q25 and MiXCR, TCRdb rebuilt clones from the public reads, retaining in-frame beta chains. Every CDR3 protein is listed once, alongside the most common genes and DNA of its rows. The V and J calls and clone size come from TCRdb's table, not from the authors' own analysis. The sample table contains just under 350,000 distinct CDR3 sequences; only one count was recorded for roughly 6.9% of them. The ten largest make up less than 10% of the sample.

This clonotype has more than one count but fewer than ten. The antigen it recognizes is unknown. Per-base qualities were not stored, and no clone one base away is much larger. The receptor was derived from a woman between 18 and 29 years old with alopecia areata. Some clones in this sample may be carry-over from other donors' samples. Here the chain combines TRBV29-1 and TRBJ2-3; 7 central nucleotides agree with TRBD1. Sequences were derived from whole blood, sampled in connection with sensitization to the hapten diphenylcyclopropenone (DPC). The CDR3 in this case is CSAQRQGVDTQYF. The nucleotides read TGCAGCGCTCAACGACAGGGTGTGGATACGCAGTATTTT.